These T cell receptor beta chains were read from a single sample in a study of blood T cell repertoires in COVID-19. Data came from immunoSEQ multiplex PCR; TCRdb stores just in-frame clones and leaves some out. The sample records approximately 210,000 clones, approximately 84% being singletons. The sequenced sample consisted of peripheral blood. The receptors come from a woman between 50 and 59 years old with active or convalescent COVID-19. CDR3s leave out the opening cysteine and the closing phenylalanine or tryptophan. The D gene is left open where the match is weak.

NA,TRBJ2-7,TRBV23-1,ASSQSRGYEQY
NA,TRBJ1-4,TRBV18,ASSLNLLGGEKLF
NA,TRBJ1-1,TRBV6-5,ASSFTVGYTEAF
NA,TRBJ1-5,TRBV11-2,ASSQTIGGDSQPQH
TRBD2,TRBJ2-5,TRBV29-1,SVYSGGETQY
NA,TRBJ1-5,TRBV2,ASSGTVGAQPQH
TRBD1,TRBJ1-2,TRBV2,ASSDYRGPYGYT
TRBD1,TRBJ1-5,TRBV9,ASSVGPGGQPQH
NA,TRBJ1-1,TRBV29-1,SARPGGVKKEAF
TRBD1,TRBJ1-5,TRBV19,ASSGGQGQPQH